Presented here are 23 T cell receptor beta chains from one specimen sequenced in a study of control samples from healthy donors and cancer patients. This table comes from immunoSEQ multiplex PCR, and its TCRdb copy is limited to in-frame clones, with some not included. The data show about 63,000 clones, approximately 85% seen once. The sequencing sample was made of blood. The receptors here all came from a man aged 35 to 55 in good health.

This chain connects TRBV29-1 to TRBJ2-7, with no clear D. In germline, CDR1 is SQVTM, CDR2 ANQGSEA. The CDR3 extends over 15 amino acids. The CDR3 reads CTGSEHKPLHYEQYF. The CDR3 DNA sequence: TGCACCGGATCCGAACACAAGCCTCTACACTACGAGCAGTACTTC.

The gene calls are TRBV7-9 and TRBJ1-2; 7 bases agree with TRBD1. CDR1 and CDR2 from the germline V gene are SEHNR and FQNEAQ (reference sequence). This CDR3 is 13 amino acids long. After removal of 5 bases from V and 7 bases from J, the junction contained 7 bases not matched to a gene. CDR3 sequence (DNA): TGTGCCAGCAGCCGCTATGAGGGGGCTGGCTACACCTTC. Protein: CASSRYEGAGYTF.

The CDR3 coding sequence is TGTGCCACCAGCTCTGAAGGCACTAGCGGTTACGAGCAGTACTTC. Residues: CATSSEGTSGYEQYF. The chain couples TRBV15 to TRBJ2-7; 8 bases agree with TRBD2. CDR1 and CDR2 from the germline V gene are LNHNV and YYDKDF (reference sequence). This CDR3 is 15 amino acids long. Trimming removed 5 bases from V and 4 bases from J; junction bases left unmatched: 10.

This clone was observed a single time. The rearrangement links TRBV28 to TRBJ1-1; D perhaps matches TRBD1 (5 bases). The CDR3 is made up of 14 amino acids. V lost 6 bases to trimming and J lost 1 base, with 12 bases between them. Germline CDR1 and CDR2: MDHEN and SYDVKM. CDR3 residues: CASSRGRQNTEAFF. The CDR3, as DNA: TGTGCCAGCAGCCGGGGACGGCAGAACACTGAAGCTTTCTTT. The variable domain in full, completed from reference TRBV28 and TRBJ1-1, reads DVKVTQSSRYLVKRTGEKVFLECVQDMDHENMFWYRQDPGLGLRLIYFSYDVKMKEKGDIPEGYSVSREKKERFSLILESASTNQTSMYLCASSRGRQNTEAFFGQGTRLTVV.

The rearrangement joins TRBV5-1 to TRBJ2-7, with TRBD2 identical over 10 bases. Germline V gene sequence: CDR1 SGHRS, CDR2 YFSETQ. J lost 6 bases, V lost 0 bases, and 9 bases had no gene match. The CDR3 has 16 amino acids. As DNA, the CDR3 is TGCGCCAGCAGCTTGGTTGGGTCTAGCGGGAGTCGCGAGCAGTACTTC. This encodes CASSLVGSSGSREQYF.

The CDR3 loop is CASSPLGRLIPANYGYTF. The DNA of the CDR3 is TGTGCCAGTAGCCCGTTGGGCCGACTTATCCCAGCTAACTATGGCTACACCTTC. V gene TRBV19 combines with J gene TRBJ1-2; D is uncertain. The CDR3 runs to 18 residues. Trimming left V 6 bases short and J 0 bases short, with 23 bases between. CDR1 and CDR2 (germline): LNHDA, SQIVND (reference sequence).

The chain couples TRBV29-1 to TRBJ2-3; D is perhaps TRBD1 (5 bases). Trimming pared 4 bases from V and 0 bases from J, leaving 11 bases between. Germline CDR1 is SQVTM and CDR2 is ANQGSEA. This CDR3 is built from 14 residues. DNA of the CDR3: TGCAGCGTTGGAACAGGTTCTAGCACAGATACGCAGTATTTT. As protein: CSVGTGSSTDTQYF.

The rearrangement joins TRBV7-3 to TRBJ2-1, with 9 bases fitting TRBD1. This CDR3 spans 16 amino acids. Trimming took 3 bases from V and 0 from J; bases not matched to a gene: 3. Germline CDR1 and CDR2: SGHTA and FQGTGA. CDR3 sequence reads: CASSLGQGVSYNEQFF. Here the CDR3 DNA reads TGTGCCAGCAGCTTGGGACAGGGTGTCTCCTACAATGAGCAGTTCTTC.

V usage is TRBV6-5 and J usage is TRBJ1-1; D call uncertain. There are 13 residues in the CDR3. V lost 2 bases, J lost 1 base, and 5 bases lay in between. The V gene's germline CDR1 is MNHEY and CDR2 SVGAGI. CDR3 amino acids: CASSYGRNTEAFF. In nucleotides, the CDR3 is TGTGCCAGCAGTTACGGAAGGAACACTGAAGCTTTCTTT.

This chain connects TRBV4-2 to TRBJ1-1, with D perhaps TRBD1 (5 bases). The V and J ends lost 4 bases and 4 bases respectively, with 13 bases between them. CDR3 size: 14 residues. Germline CDR1 and CDR2: LGHNA and YNFKEQ. Written as DNA, the CDR3 is TGTGCCAGCAGCCCCGAACAGGTGACCACTGAAGCTTTCTTT. Its protein is CASSPEQVTTEAFF.

The rearrangement joins TRBV14 to TRBJ2-2; 7 bases map to TRBD1. V was pared by 2 bases and J by 5 bases, with 8 bases of the junction left unmatched. Germline CDR1 reads SGHDN; CDR2 reads FVKESK. CDR3 length equals 16 residues. CDR3 bases: TGTGCCAGCAGCCAACCCGGGACAGTCCGGACCGGGGAGCTGTTTTTT. It codes for CASSQPGTVRTGELFF.

The rearrangement uses TRBV5-6 and TRBJ2-7, with unresolved D. This CDR3 has 13 amino acids. The germline CDR1 and CDR2 sequences are SGHDT and YYEEEE. V dropped 0 bases and J dropped 3 bases, with 7 bases sitting between them. The CDR3 DNA is TGTGCCAGCAGCTTGGCCGAATACTACGAGCAGTACTTC. Translation: CASSLAEYYEQYF.

The V call is TRBV11-2, the J call TRBJ2-3, with 7 bases aligning to TRBD1. The CDR3 is made up of 15 amino acids. V was clipped by 1 base and J by 5 bases; unmatched bases: 6. Looked up from germline, CDR1 is SGHAT and CDR2 is FQNNGV. The CDR3 sequence: CASSLVGGAGDTQYF. As DNA, the CDR3 is TGTGCCAGCAGCTTAGTAGGGGGCGCGGGAGATACGCAGTATTTT.

The chain carries TRBV5-6 and TRBJ2-7; D is perhaps TRBD1 (6 bases). The CDR3 is 13 residues long. Trimming removed 1 base from V and 4 bases from J, with 9 bases in between. CDR1 is SGHDT and CDR2 is YYEEEE in the germline V gene. The CDR3 reads CASSLTGIYEQYF. The CDR3, as DNA: TGTGCCAGCAGCTTGACAGGGATTTACGAGCAGTACTTC.

This rearrangement joins TRBV5-4 to TRBJ2-5; 10 bases fit TRBD1. Germline V gene sequence: CDR1 SGHNT, CDR2 YYREEE (reference sequence). V trimming: 3 bases; J trimming: 3 bases; junction bases outside the gene matches: 2. CDR3 length: 14 residues. CDR3 coding DNA: TGTGCCAGCAGCTCGACAGGGGGCGAAGAGACCCAGTACTTC. Encoded protein: CASSSTGGEETQYF.

CDR3 DNA: TGTGCCAGCAGCCAAGGCAAAAACCCTTCCTACGAGCAGTACTTC. Residues: CASSQGKNPSYEQYF. The chain carries TRBV14 and TRBJ2-7; unclear D gene. This CDR3 has 15 amino acids. Trimming took 1 base from V and 1 from J, leaving 11 bases between them. The V gene's germline CDR1 is SGHDN and CDR2 FVKESK. The whole variable domain, remainder taken from reference TRBV14 and TRBJ2-7, is EAGVTQFPSHSVIEKGQTVTLRCDPISGHDNLYWYRRVMGKEIKFLLHFVKESKQDESGMPNNRFLAERTGGTYSTLKVQPAELEDSGVYFCASSQGKNPSYEQYFGPGTRLTVT.

The chain is built from TRBV19 and TRBJ2-7, with 10 bases matching TRBD1. Germline V gives CDR1 LNHDA, CDR2 SQIVND (reference sequence). The CDR3 length is 14 residues. Trimming took 4 bases from V and 5 from J; bases not matched to a gene: 5. The CDR3 protein is CASSTPGTGDEQYF. Written as DNA, the CDR3 is TGTGCCAGTAGTACTCCAGGGACAGGGGACGAGCAGTACTTC.

The V call is TRBV10-2, the J call TRBJ2-1; no reliable D call. The V end lost 7 bases, the J end lost 4 bases, and 14 bases lay between the germline ends. Germline-derived CDR1 and CDR2 are WSHSY and SAAADI. This CDR3 has 14 amino acids. The CDR3 reads CASIYSRVYNEQFF. The CDR3 bases are TGCGCCAGCATATACTCCCGGGTGTACAATGAGCAGTTCTTC.

The chain couples TRBV7-3 to TRBJ2-1; D perhaps matches TRBD2 (6 bases). CDR3 length equals 14 residues. CDR1 SGHTA and CDR2 FQGTGA come from the germline V gene. V shed 6 bases and J shed 9 bases, with 18 bases lying between them. Here the CDR3 DNA reads TGTGCCAGCAGTAGCGGTTACCGGGCCACTGAGCAGTTCTTC. Its translation is CASSSGYRATEQFF.

This chain links TRBV24-1 with TRBJ2-5, with TRBD2 matching 12 bases. J was trimmed by 1 base and V by 7 bases; bases with no gene match: 3. This CDR3 is 15 amino acids long. The V gene's germline CDR1 is KGHDR and CDR2 SFDVKD. The DNA for the CDR3 is TGTGCCACCAGCAAGACTAGCGGGAGCCAAGAGACCCAGTACTTC. Translation: CATSKTSGSQETQYF.

The chain uses TRBV27 and TRBJ2-7; 11 bases are a match to TRBD2. The CDR3 extends over 14 amino acids. Germline V gene data show CDR1 as MNHEY and CDR2 as SMNVEV (reference sequence). The trim removed 6 bases at V and 4 bases at J, leaving 5 bases unmatched. The CDR3 sequence is CASRRTSGSYEQYF. CDR3 nucleotide sequence: TGTGCCAGCAGGCGTACTAGCGGGAGTTACGAGCAGTACTTC.

The chain carries TRBV27 and TRBJ2-5, with a possible D match to TRBD1 (5 bases). V shed 2 bases and J shed 5 bases, with 12 bases lying between them. This CDR3 is built from 14 residues. CDR1 and CDR2 from the germline V gene are MNHEY and SMNVEV (reference sequence). The CDR3 nucleotides read TGTGCCAGCAGTTTAAGGGCCCACAGGGAGACCCAGTACTTC. Amino acids: CASSLRAHRETQYF.

V gene TRBV18 combines with J gene TRBJ1-1, with D unclear. The V and J ends lost 6 bases and 0 bases respectively, with 17 bases between them. The CDR3 is made up of 16 amino acids. In germline, CDR1 is KGHSH, CDR2 LQKENI. CDR3 loop: CASSQYQPGMNTEAFF. The CDR3, as DNA: TGTGCCAGCTCCCAGTATCAACCGGGGATGAACACTGAAGCTTTCTTT.